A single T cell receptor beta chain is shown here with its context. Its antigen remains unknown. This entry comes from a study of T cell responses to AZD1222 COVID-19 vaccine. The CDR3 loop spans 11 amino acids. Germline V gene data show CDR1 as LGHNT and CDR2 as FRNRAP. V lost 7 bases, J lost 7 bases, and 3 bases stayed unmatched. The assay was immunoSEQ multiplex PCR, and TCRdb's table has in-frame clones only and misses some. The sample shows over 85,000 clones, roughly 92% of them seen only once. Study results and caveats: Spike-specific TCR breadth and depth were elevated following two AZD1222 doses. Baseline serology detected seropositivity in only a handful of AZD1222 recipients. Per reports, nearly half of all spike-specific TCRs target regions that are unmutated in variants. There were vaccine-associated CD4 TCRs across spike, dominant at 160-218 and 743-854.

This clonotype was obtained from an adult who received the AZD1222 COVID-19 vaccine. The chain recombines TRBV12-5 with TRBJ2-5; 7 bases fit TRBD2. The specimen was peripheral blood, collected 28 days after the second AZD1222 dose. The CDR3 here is CASERGGTQYF. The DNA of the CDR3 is TGTGCTAGTGAACGCGGGGGGACCCAGTACTTC.